This T cell receptor beta chain was identified in a study of CD8 T cells in Susac syndrome. Study outcomes and limitations: As the study acknowledged, the number of individuals in its TCR sequencing and HLA analysis was relatively small.

The V gene lost 5 bases and the J gene lost 0 bases, with 14 bases spanning the gap. The germline CDR1 and CDR2 sequences are SGHVS and FQNEAQ. The CDR3 is 17 residues long. Random hexamers were used to reverse transcribe about 0.5 to 1 ug of RNA. It was immunoSEQ multiplex PCR that amplified TCR beta CDR3 across 54 Vbeta and 13 Jbeta. TCRdb itself ran the immunoSEQ multiplex PCR reads through MiXCR, one entry per CDR3 protein. The sample has around 280,000 distinct CDR3 sequences; 90% to 95% are singletons. The T cells that were sequenced for TCR beta were CD8+ and CD4+ cells from blood. The multiple sclerosis controls, all treatment-naive patients, had relapsing-remitting disease that was stable or active. On this clonotype itself: Its target is not known.

What was sequenced was CD4+ T cells from PBMCs. The sequence was collected from a human donor with multiple sclerosis. The chain employs TRBV7-8 and TRBJ2-6; D possibly corresponds to TRBD1 (6 bases). CDR3 in DNA: TGTGCCAGCAGCAAAACAGGGACCCCCTCTGGGGCCAACGTCCTGACTTTC. Its translation is CASSKTGTPSGANVLTF.